This record looks at one T cell receptor (beta chain) sequence and its context. The data originate from a study of blood T cell repertoires in COVID-19. Study details: Samples came from the United States, Italy and Spain, spanning acute and convalescent COVID-19. The analysed material was cDNA or gDNA that came from T cells, B-cell-depleted T cells, or PBMCs.

The germline gives CDR1 MRHNA, CDR2 SNTAGT. The CDR3 has 13 residues. Between the trimmed V and J ends, which lost 3 bases and 1 base, there was a span of 6 bases. Per the original data handling: Quantification of nucleated cells was approximated via reference gene primer amplification. Profiled with immunoSEQ multiplex PCR; TCRdb holds only in-frame clones, not every one. D and trimming were read from the DNA, whereas the V and J calls and clone size are those reported in that table. The table has approximately 300,000 clones, about 93% seen once. This clonotype was sampled from a woman under 40 with COVID-19, enrolled during active disease. Sequencing used peripheral blood. The chain joins TRBV6-4 to TRBJ1-1, with D possibly TRBD1 on 6 matching bases. The CDR3 DNA sequence: TGTGCCAGCAGTGAGGGGGCGAACACTGAAGCTTTCTTT. Protein product: CASSEGANTEAFF.